This TCR beta chain was captured in a study of T-cell memory formation after mild COVID-19. Study-wide points: Mainly CM and EM harbored the contracting CD4+ clones; mainly EMRA harbored the CD8+ ones.

In its sample, this clonotype was seen a few times. As yet, its antigen is unknown. TCRdb ran MiXCR on the 5' RACE reads and lists one entry per CDR3 protein. The sample carries about 110,000 distinct CDR3 sequences, about a sixth recorded once. This receptor was taken from an adult woman who had mild COVID-19 (a few samples of this study predate the infection). Cell type and time point are not known. Input material: PBMCs or a T cell subset sorted from them (not recorded which).

In DNA, the CDR3 is TGCAGCGTTCTGGCACTTTCACAGGGGCCCGAGCTGTTTTTT. Protein: CSVLALSQGPELFF. The V call is TRBV29-1, the J call TRBJ2-2; TRBD1 agrees at 7 bases. V trimming: 5 bases; J trimming: 11 bases; junction bases outside the gene matches: 14. The length of the CDR3 is 14 residues. Looked up from germline, CDR1 is SQVTM and CDR2 is ANQGSEA.